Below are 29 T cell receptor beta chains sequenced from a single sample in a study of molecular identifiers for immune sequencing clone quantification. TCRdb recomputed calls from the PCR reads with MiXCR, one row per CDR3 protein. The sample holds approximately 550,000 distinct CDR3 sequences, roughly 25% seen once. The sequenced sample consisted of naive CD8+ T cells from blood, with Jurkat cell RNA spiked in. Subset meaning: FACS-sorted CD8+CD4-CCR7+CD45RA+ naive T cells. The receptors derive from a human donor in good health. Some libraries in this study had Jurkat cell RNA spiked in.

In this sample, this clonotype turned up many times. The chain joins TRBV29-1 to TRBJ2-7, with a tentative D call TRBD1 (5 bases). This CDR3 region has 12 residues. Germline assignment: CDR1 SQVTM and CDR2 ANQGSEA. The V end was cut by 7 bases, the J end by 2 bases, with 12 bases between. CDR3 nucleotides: TGCAGCGCTCGGAAGGGGACCTACGAGCAGTACTTC. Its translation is CSARKGTYEQYF.

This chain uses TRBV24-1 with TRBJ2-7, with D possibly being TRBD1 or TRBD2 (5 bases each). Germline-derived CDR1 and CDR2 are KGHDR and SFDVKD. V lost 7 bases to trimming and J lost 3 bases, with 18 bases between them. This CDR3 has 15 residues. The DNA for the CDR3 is TGTGCCACCAGGGGACCGAGCTTGTGGGGCTACGAGCAGTACTTC. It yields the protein CATRGPSLWGYEQYF.

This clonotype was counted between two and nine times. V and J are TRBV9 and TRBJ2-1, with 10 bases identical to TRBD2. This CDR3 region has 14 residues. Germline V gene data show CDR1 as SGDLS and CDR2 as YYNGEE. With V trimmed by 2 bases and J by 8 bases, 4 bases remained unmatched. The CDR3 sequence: CASSVLAGGYEQFF. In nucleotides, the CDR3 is TGTGCCAGCAGCGTCTTAGCGGGGGGTTATGAGCAGTTCTTC.

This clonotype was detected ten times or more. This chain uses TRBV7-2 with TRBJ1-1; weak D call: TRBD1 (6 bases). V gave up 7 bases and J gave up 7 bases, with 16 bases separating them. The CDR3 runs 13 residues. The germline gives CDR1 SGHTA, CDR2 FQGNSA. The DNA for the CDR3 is TGTGCCAGCACCCTATTAGGGGGGTATGAAGCTTTCTTT. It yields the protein CASTLLGGYEAFF.

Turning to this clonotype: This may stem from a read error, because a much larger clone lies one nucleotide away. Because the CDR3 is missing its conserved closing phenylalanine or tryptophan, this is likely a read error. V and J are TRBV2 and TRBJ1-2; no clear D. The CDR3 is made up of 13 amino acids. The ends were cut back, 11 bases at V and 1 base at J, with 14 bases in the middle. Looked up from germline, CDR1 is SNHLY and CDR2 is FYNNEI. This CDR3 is CAGAAASNYGYTS. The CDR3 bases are TGTGCCGGAGCAGCGGCAAGTAACTATGGCTACACCTCC.

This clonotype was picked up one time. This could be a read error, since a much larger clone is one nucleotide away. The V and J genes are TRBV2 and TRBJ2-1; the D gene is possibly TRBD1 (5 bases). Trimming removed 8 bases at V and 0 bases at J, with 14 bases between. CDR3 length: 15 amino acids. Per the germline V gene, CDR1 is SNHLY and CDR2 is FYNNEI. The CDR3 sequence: CASQTWGSSYNEQFF. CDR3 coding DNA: TGTGCCAGCCAGACGTGGGGCAGCTCCTACAATGAGCAGTTCTTC.

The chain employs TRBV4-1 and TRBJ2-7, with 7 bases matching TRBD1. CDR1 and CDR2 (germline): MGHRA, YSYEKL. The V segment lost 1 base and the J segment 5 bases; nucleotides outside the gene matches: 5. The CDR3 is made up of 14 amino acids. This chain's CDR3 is CASSQAQGLHEQYF. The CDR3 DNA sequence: TGCGCCAGCAGCCAAGCACAGGGGTTGCACGAGCAGTACTTC.

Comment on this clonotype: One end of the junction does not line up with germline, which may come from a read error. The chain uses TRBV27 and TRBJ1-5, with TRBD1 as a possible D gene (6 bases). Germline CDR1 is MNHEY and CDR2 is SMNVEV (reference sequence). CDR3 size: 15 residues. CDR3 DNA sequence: TGTGTCAGCAGTTTAACAGGGTATAGCAATCAGCCCCAGCATTTT. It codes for CVSSLTGYSNQPQHF.

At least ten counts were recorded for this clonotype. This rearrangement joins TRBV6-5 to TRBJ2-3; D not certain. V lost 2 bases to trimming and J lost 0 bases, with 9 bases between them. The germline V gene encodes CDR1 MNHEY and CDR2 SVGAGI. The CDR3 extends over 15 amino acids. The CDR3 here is CASSYIRSSTDTQYF. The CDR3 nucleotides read TGTGCCAGCAGTTACATCCGTTCTAGCACAGATACGCAGTATTTT.

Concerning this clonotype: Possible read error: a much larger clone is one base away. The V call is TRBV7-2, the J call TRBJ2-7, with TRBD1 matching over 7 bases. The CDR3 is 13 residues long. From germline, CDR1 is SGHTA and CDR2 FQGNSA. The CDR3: CASSHTGAHEQCF. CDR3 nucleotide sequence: TGTGCCAGCAGCCATACAGGGGCCCACGAGCAGTGCTTC.

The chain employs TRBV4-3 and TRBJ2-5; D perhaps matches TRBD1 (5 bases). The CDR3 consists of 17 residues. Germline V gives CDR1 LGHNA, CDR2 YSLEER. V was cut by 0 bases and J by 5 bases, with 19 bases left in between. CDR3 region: CASSQDFMGLVTETQYF. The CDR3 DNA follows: TGCGCCAGCAGCCAAGATTTCATGGGGCTAGTGACGGAGACCCAGTACTTC.

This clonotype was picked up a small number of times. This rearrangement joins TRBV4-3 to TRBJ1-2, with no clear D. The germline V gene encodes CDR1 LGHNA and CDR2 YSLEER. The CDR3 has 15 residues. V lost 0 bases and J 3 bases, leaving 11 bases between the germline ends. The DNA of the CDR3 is TGCGCCAGCAGCCAAGAATGGTCAGGATACTATGGCTACACCTTC. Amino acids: CASSQEWSGYYGYTF.

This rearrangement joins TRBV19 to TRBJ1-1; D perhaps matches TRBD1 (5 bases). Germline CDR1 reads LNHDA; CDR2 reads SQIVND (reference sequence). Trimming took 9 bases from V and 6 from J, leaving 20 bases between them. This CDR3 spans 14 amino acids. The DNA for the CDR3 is TGTGCCAGCTCCGTTTTGGGGGTCGTCGCTGAAGCTTTCTTT. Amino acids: CASSVLGVVAEAFF.

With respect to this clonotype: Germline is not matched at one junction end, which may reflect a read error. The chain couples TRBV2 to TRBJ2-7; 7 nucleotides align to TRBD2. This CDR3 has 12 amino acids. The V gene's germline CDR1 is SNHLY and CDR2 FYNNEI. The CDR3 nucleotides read TGTGCCAGCACCCCGTGGGACTACGAGCGGTACTTC. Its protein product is CASTPWDYERYF.

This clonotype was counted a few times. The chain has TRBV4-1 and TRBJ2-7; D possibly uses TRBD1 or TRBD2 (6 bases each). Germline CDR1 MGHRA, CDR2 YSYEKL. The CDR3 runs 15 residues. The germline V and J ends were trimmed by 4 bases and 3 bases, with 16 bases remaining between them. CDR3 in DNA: TGCGCCAGCAGCCCGGGCGCAGGGGACTTCTACGAGCAGTACTTC. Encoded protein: CASSPGAGDFYEQYF.

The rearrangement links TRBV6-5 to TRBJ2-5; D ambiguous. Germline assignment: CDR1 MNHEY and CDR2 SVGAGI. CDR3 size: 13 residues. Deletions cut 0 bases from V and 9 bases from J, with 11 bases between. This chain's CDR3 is CASSYSAAPAQYF. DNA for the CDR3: TGTGCCAGCAGTTACTCGGCGGCGCCCGCCCAGTACTTC.

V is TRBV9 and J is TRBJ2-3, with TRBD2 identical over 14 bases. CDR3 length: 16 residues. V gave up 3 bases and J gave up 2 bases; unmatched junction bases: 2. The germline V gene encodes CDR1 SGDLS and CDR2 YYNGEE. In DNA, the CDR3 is TGTGCCAGCAGCGAGGGACTAGCGGGGGTCACAGATACGCAGTATTTT. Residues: CASSEGLAGVTDTQYF.

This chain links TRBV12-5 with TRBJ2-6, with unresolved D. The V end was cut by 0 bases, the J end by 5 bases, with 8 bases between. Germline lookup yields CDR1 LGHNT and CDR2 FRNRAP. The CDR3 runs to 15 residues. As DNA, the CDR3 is TGTGCTAGTGGTTTGGTATTAGGAAGGGCCAACGTCCTGACTTTC. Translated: CASGLVLGRANVLTF.

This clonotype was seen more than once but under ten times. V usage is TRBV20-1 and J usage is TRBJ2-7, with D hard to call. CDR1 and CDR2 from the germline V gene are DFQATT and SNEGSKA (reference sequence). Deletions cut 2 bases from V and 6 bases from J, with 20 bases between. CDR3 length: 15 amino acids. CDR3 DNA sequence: TGCAGTGCTAGACCCCACACCCAAGCCGCGACCGAGCAGTACTTC. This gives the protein CSARPHTQAATEQYF.

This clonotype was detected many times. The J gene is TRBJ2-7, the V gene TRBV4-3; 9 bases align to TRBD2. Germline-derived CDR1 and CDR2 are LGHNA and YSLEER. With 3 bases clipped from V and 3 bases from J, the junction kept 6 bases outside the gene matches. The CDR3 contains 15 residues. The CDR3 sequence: CASSQGSGGFYEQYF. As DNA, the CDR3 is TGCGCCAGCAGCCAGGGTAGCGGGGGCTTCTACGAGCAGTACTTC.

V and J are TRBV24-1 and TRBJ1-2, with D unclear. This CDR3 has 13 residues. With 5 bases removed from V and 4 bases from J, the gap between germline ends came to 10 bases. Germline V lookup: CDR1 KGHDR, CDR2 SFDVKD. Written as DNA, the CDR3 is TGTGCCACCAGTGTGCAGGACCGCTATGGCTACACCTTC. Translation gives CATSVQDRYGYTF.

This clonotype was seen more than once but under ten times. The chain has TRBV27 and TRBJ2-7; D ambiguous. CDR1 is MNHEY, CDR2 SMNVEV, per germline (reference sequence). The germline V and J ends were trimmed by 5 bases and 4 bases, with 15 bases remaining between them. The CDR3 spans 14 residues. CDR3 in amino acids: CASSDLAEIYEQYF. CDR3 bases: TGTGCCAGCAGTGATCTTGCGGAGATTTACGAGCAGTACTTC.

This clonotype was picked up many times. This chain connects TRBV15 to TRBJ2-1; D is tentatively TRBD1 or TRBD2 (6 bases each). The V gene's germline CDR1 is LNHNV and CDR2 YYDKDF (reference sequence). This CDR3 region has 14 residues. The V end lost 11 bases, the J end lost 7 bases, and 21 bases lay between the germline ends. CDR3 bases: TGTGCCGCCCGAAGAGGGGGGAGTGGTAATGAGCAGTTCTTC. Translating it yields CAARRGGSGNEQFF.

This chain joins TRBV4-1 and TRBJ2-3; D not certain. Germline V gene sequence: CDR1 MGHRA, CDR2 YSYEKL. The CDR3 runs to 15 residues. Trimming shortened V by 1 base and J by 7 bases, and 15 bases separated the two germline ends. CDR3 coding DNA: TGCGCCAGCAGCCAAGTGGCAGGCCTCTGGAATACGCAGTATTTT. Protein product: CASSQVAGLWNTQYF.

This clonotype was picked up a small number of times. The CDR3 DNA reads as TGTGCCAGCAACCTAGTAGGGGGAGCCTACGAGCAGTACTTC. Its protein is CASNLVGGAYEQYF. V usage is TRBV11-2 and J usage is TRBJ2-7; D possibly corresponds to TRBD1 (6 bases). This CDR3 comprises 14 residues. V gave up 7 bases and J gave up 2 bases, with 15 bases separating them. Germline V gene sequence: CDR1 SGHAT, CDR2 FQNNGV.

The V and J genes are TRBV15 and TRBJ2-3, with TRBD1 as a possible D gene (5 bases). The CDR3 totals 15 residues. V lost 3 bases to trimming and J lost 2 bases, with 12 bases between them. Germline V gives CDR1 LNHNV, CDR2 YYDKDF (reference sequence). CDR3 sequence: CATSSERQITDTQYF. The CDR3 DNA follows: TGTGCCACCAGCAGTGAGAGACAGATCACAGATACGCAGTATTTT.

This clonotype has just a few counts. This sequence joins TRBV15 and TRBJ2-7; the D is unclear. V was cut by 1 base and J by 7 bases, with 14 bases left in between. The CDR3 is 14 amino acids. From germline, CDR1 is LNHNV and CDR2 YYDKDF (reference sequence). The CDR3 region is CATSRVTGGLEQYF. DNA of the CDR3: TGTGCCACCAGCAGAGTAACGGGTGGGTTGGAGCAGTACTTC.

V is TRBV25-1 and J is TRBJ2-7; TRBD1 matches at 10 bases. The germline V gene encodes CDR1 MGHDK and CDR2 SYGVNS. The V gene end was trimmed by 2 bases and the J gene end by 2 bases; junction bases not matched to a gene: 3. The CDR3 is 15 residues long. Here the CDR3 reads CASSEPGQGAYEQYF. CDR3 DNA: TGTGCCAGCAGTGAACCAGGACAGGGGGCCTACGAGCAGTACTTC.

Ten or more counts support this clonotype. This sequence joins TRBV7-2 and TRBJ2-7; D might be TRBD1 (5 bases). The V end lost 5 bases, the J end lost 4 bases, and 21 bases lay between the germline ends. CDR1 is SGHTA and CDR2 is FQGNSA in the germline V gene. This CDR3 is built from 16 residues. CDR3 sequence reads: CASSPIPSGRDYEQYF. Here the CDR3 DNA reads TGTGCCAGCAGCCCAATCCCTTCGGGCAGGGATTACGAGCAGTACTTC.